The 21 T cell receptor beta chains given below trace back to one sample, sequenced in a study of blood T cell repertoires in COVID-19. Sequencing was performed with immunoSEQ multiplex PCR; in TCRdb, only in-frame clones are kept and a portion is missing. This sample carries about 110,000 clones, approximately 79% of them seen once, and the ten largest clones take roughly 17%. Sequenced material: peripheral blood. These receptor sequences come from a woman older than 75 with active or convalescent COVID-19.

This clone is medium-sized by share. The J gene is TRBJ2-1, the V gene TRBV29-1; 9 bases are a match to TRBD2. Germline CDR1 and CDR2: SQVTM and ANQGSEA. The ends lost 3 bases at V and 4 bases at J; junction bases unmatched: 7. The CDR3 spans 15 residues. The CDR3 DNA follows: TGCAGCGTTGACTTAGGGACTAGCAGATACAATGAGCAGTTCTTC. Translation gives CSVDLGTSRYNEQFF.

This clone was observed a single time. CDR3 in DNA: TGTGCTAGTGGTTTACAGGGTAACTATGGCTACACCTTC. It codes for CASGLQGNYGYTF. The chain carries TRBV12-5 and TRBJ1-2; D perhaps matches TRBD1 (6 bases). This CDR3 spans 13 amino acids. Trimming pared 3 bases from V and 1 base from J, leaving 6 bases between. Germline CDR1 reads LGHNT; CDR2 reads FRNRAP.

The chain has TRBV23-1 and TRBJ2-7; 8 bases are shared with TRBD1. TRBV23-1 is placed among ORFs of uncertain function. The junction had 16 bases not matched to a gene; V was cut back by 6 bases and J by 3 bases. The CDR3 contains 17 residues. The CDR3 DNA sequence: TGCGCCAGCAGCTCAATCAGGGAGGACAGGGATAACTACGAGCAGTACTTC. Amino acids: CASSSIREDRDNYEQYF.

The V call is TRBV7-8, the J call TRBJ2-5, with a possible D match to TRBD2 (6 bases). Germline CDR1 reads SGHVS; CDR2 reads FQNEAQ. V was cut by 5 bases and J by 1 base, with 20 bases left in between. The CDR3 consists of 17 residues. The CDR3 nucleotides are TGTGCCAGCAGCCTCCGCGTACCGGGAGAGGTCCAAGAGACCCAGTACTTC. Its translation is CASSLRVPGEVQETQYF.

The CDR3 DNA follows: TGCGCCAGCAGCCACAGAGGGCGCGGGAATCCCTACGAGCAGTACTTC. Its translation is CASSHRGRGNPYEQYF. The rearrangement links TRBV4-3 to TRBJ2-7; a weak D match, TRBD2 (6 bases). The CDR3 contains 16 residues. V lost 3 bases and J 2 bases, leaving 17 bases between the germline ends. Germline V lookup: CDR1 LGHNA, CDR2 YSLEER.

This sequence joins TRBV9 and TRBJ2-3; perhaps TRBD2 as D (5 bases). V lost 2 bases and J lost 0, with 13 bases in between. Per the germline V gene, CDR1 is SGDLS and CDR2 is YYNGEE. The CDR3 is 16 amino acids. The CDR3 bases are TGTGCCAGCAGCGTTAGAGGGCGAGCTAGCACAGATACGCAGTATTTT. Translated: CASSVRGRASTDTQYF.

This clone was picked up a small number of times. The V call is TRBV6-6, the J call TRBJ2-2; D possibly corresponds to TRBD1 (6 bases). The germline V gene encodes CDR1 MNHNY and CDR2 SVGAGI (reference sequence). The CDR3 is 15 amino acids. The V end lost 4 bases, the J end lost 4 bases, and 13 bases lay between the germline ends. In DNA form, the CDR3 reads TGTGCCAGCAGTTCCCGGACAGAGACCACCGGGGAGCTGTTTTTT. Translating gives CASSSRTETTGELFF.

The chain carries TRBV4-3 and TRBJ2-5; 11 bases agree with TRBD2. CDR3 length: 17 amino acids. CDR1 LGHNA and CDR2 YSLEER come from the germline V gene. V lost 4 bases and J lost 4; bases outside the gene matches: 11. The DNA for the CDR3 is TGCGCCAGCAGCCTCGTCCTAGCGGGAGGATTAGGAGAGACCCAGTACTTC. Its translation is CASSLVLAGGLGETQYF.

The chain joins TRBV10-3 to TRBJ2-3; a possible D gene is TRBD2 (6 bases). V was clipped by 9 bases and J by 3 bases, with 16 bases between them. CDR3 length: 14 amino acids. Germline-derived CDR1 and CDR2 are ENHRY and SYGVKD. CDR3 residues: CAMGGVAATDTQYF. The CDR3 bases are TGTGCCATGGGGGGAGTTGCGGCTACAGATACGCAGTATTTT.

The chain has TRBV19 and TRBJ2-2; D is perhaps TRBD1 (5 bases). Germline V gene data show CDR1 as LNHDA and CDR2 as SQIVND (reference sequence). The CDR3 spans 16 residues. The V end lost 5 bases, the J end lost 6 bases, and 19 bases lay between the germline ends. This chain's CDR3 is CASSLVWGAKPGELFF. Here the CDR3 DNA reads TGTGCCAGTAGTCTCGTATGGGGCGCAAAACCCGGGGAGCTGTTTTTT.

The chain joins TRBV7-8 to TRBJ1-5; 8 bases match TRBD1. CDR3 length: 16 amino acids. The V and J ends lost 4 bases and 3 bases, in that order; junction bases with no gene match: 8. The germline gives CDR1 SGHVS, CDR2 FQNEAQ. CDR3 loop: CASSSWTGLPNQPQHF. The CDR3 coding sequence is TGTGCCAGCAGCTCCTGGACAGGGCTACCCAATCAGCCCCAGCATTTT.

The V gene is TRBV29-1, the J gene TRBJ2-3; TRBD2 agrees at 8 bases. The CDR3 covers 15 residues. The J segment lost 3 bases and the V segment lost 2 bases, leaving 7 bases of the junction unmatched. Germline V gives CDR1 SQVTM, CDR2 ANQGSEA. CDR3 in amino acids: CSVERSSGLTDTQYF. DNA for the CDR3: TGCAGCGTTGAACGATCTAGCGGGTTAACAGATACGCAGTATTTT.

This clone was seen just once. The rearrangement uses TRBV2 and TRBJ1-1, with D possibly matching TRBD1 (6 bases). Trimming left V 3 bases short and J 0 bases short, with 11 bases between. The CDR3 sequence is 15 residues long. The V gene's germline CDR1 is SNHLY and CDR2 FYNNEI. The CDR3 sequence is CASSETGGMNTEAFF. CDR3 bases: TGTGCCAGCAGTGAGACGGGGGGCATGAACACTGAAGCTTTCTTT.

The chain links TRBV5-6 to TRBJ1-6; D perhaps matches TRBD1 (6 bases). The germline V gene encodes CDR1 SGHDT and CDR2 YYEEEE. The length of the CDR3 is 14 residues. V lost 2 bases and J lost 8, with 11 bases in between. The CDR3 region is CASSLQGFDSPLHF. The CDR3 nucleotides are TGTGCCAGCAGCTTACAGGGATTTGATTCACCCCTCCACTTT.

The rearrangement links TRBV21-1 to TRBJ2-7; TRBD1, as called in the table, went unchecked against the DNA. TRBV21-1 is annotated as a pseudogene. CDR3 length: 14 amino acids. CDR3 DNA: TGTGCCAGCAGCAAAGACATACTCCTCAGGGGAGAGTACTTC. Amino acid sequence: CASSKDILLRGEYF.

The chain couples TRBV28 to TRBJ1-5, with 7 bases that match TRBD1. V was clipped by 6 bases and J by 5 bases; unmatched bases: 7. CDR3 length: 14 amino acids. Germline values: CDR1 MDHEN, CDR2 SYDVKM. CDR3 nucleotide sequence: TGTGCCAGCAGCCGACAGGGACTCTATCAGCCCCAGCATTTT. Translated, it gives CASSRQGLYQPQHF.

The chain uses TRBV3-1 (or the pseudogene TRBV3-2) and TRBJ1-3; maybe TRBD1 (5 bases). This CDR3 comprises 16 residues. Trimming took off 3 bases at V and 0 bases at J, with 12 bases between the two ends. The V gene's germline CDR1 is LGHDT and CDR2 YNNKEL (reference sequence). The CDR3 reads CASSHTGGGSGNTIYF. The DNA for the CDR3 is TGTGCCAGCAGCCACACGGGGGGGGGCTCTGGAAACACCATATATTTT.

V and J are TRBV6-5 and TRBJ2-5; tentatively, D is TRBD2 (6 bases). Germline V CDR1 and CDR2: MNHEY, SVGAGI. V was clipped by 7 bases and J by 0 bases, with 12 bases between them. CDR3 length equals 14 residues. This chain's CDR3 is CASNSLAYQETQYF. CDR3 DNA sequence: TGTGCCAGCAATTCCCTAGCGTACCAAGAGACCCAGTACTTC.

This clone was seen a handful of times. The V gene is TRBV7-3, the J gene TRBJ2-2; D uncertain. V was trimmed by 7 bases and J by 2 bases, leaving 8 bases between them. CDR1 is SGHTA, CDR2 FQGTGA, per germline. The CDR3 contains 13 residues. The chain's CDR3 is CASKAANTGELFF. CDR3 bases: TGTGCCAGCAAGGCGGCCAACACCGGGGAGCTGTTTTTT.

This chain joins TRBV25-1 and TRBJ1-5, with 9 bases fitting TRBD1. The CDR3 contains 15 residues. Germline V CDR1 and CDR2: MGHDK, SYGVNS. J gave up 5 bases and V 4 bases, and 6 bases lay outside the gene matches. CDR3 coding DNA: TGTGCCAGCAGTGGCCATACAGGGGGCGATCAGCCCCAGCATTTT. Translation gives CASSGHTGGDQPQHF. Drawing the rest from reference TRBV25-1 and TRBJ1-5, the complete variable domain is EADIYQTPRYLVIGTGKKITLECSQTMGHDKMYWYQQDPGMELHLIHYSYGVNSTEKGDLSSESTVSRIRTEHFPLTLESARPSHTSQYLCASSGHTGGDQPQHFGDGTRLSIL.

The chain combines TRBV28 with TRBJ2-7; no reliable D call. Germline V gene sequence: CDR1 MDHEN, CDR2 SYDVKM. The CDR3 is 13 residues long. Trimming cost V 8 bases and J 2 bases, with 13 bases left between them. The CDR3 DNA reads TGTGCCAGCCTCCGGGTGCGGCCCTACGAGCAGTACTTC. Translation gives CASLRVRPYEQYF.